Each of the 26 T cell receptor beta chains below was sequenced from the same sample in a study of brain T cells in children with intractable seizures. TCRdb's copy holds only in-frame clones and misses some; the assay was immunoSEQ multiplex PCR. The data hold around 80,000 clones, with under 95% observed a single time. Sequences were derived from peripheral blood, sampled at surgery. These receptor sequences come from a girl aged 2 to 9 with Rasmussen encephalitis and intractable seizures.

This chain joins TRBV7-2 and TRBJ2-1, with D tentatively TRBD1 (6 bases). Trimming shortened V by 5 bases and J by 7 bases, and 18 bases separated the two germline ends. The germline gives CDR1 SGHTA, CDR2 FQGNSA. This CDR3 spans 15 amino acids. The CDR3 sequence is CASSLTAIQGNEQFF. The CDR3 DNA reads as TGTGCCAGCAGCCTTACCGCTATACAGGGAAATGAGCAGTTCTTC.

The rearrangement links TRBV27 to TRBJ1-1; no reliable D call. V was clipped by 5 bases and J by 0 bases, with 7 bases between them. Germline V gives CDR1 MNHEY, CDR2 SMNVEV (reference sequence). This CDR3 region has 13 residues. The CDR3 reads CASSGLMNTEAFF. CDR3 bases: TGTGCCAGCAGTGGGCTGATGAACACTGAAGCTTTCTTT.

This clone turned up a few times. This sequence joins TRBV29-1 and TRBJ1-1; the D gene is possibly TRBD1 (5 bases). Trimming took off 6 bases at V and 5 bases at J, with 13 bases between the two ends. Germline V CDR1 and CDR2: SQVTM, ANQGSEA. CDR3 length equals 12 residues. DNA for the CDR3: TGCAGCGTCATAGAGGGGTGGACTGAAGCTTTCTTT. This encodes CSVIEGWTEAFF.

The rearrangement joins TRBV7-9 to TRBJ1-5; D is unclear. Germline loops: CDR1 SEHNR, CDR2 FQNEAQ (reference sequence). The CDR3 length is 13 residues. The V end lost 5 bases, the J end lost 7 bases, and 12 bases lay between the germline ends. CDR3 amino acids: CASSPESSQPQHF. The CDR3 DNA sequence: TGTGCCAGCAGCCCTGAGAGTAGCCAGCCCCAGCATTTT.

The J gene is TRBJ2-1, the V gene TRBV6-5; the match to TRBD2 covers 13 bases. V was pared by 2 bases and J by 5 bases, with 0 bases of the junction left unmatched. The CDR3 spans 15 residues. The germline V gene has CDR1 MNHEY and CDR2 SVGAGI. The CDR3 reads CASSYTSGGDNEQFF. The CDR3 DNA reads as TGTGCCAGCAGTTACACTAGCGGGGGGGACAATGAGCAGTTCTTC.

The CDR3 protein is CASSQTTGGASTNEKLFF. For the CDR3, the DNA is TGCGCCAGCAGCCAAACGACAGGGGGCGCCTCAACTAATGAAAAACTGTTTTTT. V gene TRBV4-1 combines with J gene TRBJ1-4, with 10 nucleotides matching TRBD1. The junction had 6 bases not matched to a gene; V was cut back by 2 bases and J by 0 bases. Germline values: CDR1 MGHRA, CDR2 YSYEKL. The CDR3 spans 18 residues.

The chain is built from TRBV12-2 and TRBJ2-5; whether TRBD2, the table's D call, matches the DNA was not checked. TRBV12-2 is a recognized pseudogene. This CDR3 comprises 16 residues. The CDR3 DNA reads as TGTGCAAGTCGCTTGGCGGGGGCGGTCTCCAAAGAGACCCAGTACTTC. It specifies CASRLAGAVSKETQYF.

This chain links TRBV5-1 with TRBJ2-1; 7 bases match TRBD2. V was pared by 1 base and J by 3 bases, with 4 bases of the junction left unmatched. Per germline, CDR1 SGHRS and CDR2 YFSETQ. The CDR3 length is 15 residues. CDR3 bases: TGCGCCAGCAGCTTGATGACGGGAGGCTACAATGAGCAGTTCTTC. The encoded protein is CASSLMTGGYNEQFF.

This chain connects TRBV24-1 to TRBJ2-2; D not resolved. CDR1 is KGHDR, CDR2 SFDVKD, per germline. V lost 11 bases to trimming and J lost 4 bases, with 13 bases between them. The CDR3 has 13 residues. The CDR3 region has the DNA TGTGCCAGCCGAGCTCCGAGCACCGGGGAGCTGTTTTTT. This translates into CASRAPSTGELFF.

V usage is TRBV3-1 (or the pseudogene TRBV3-2) and J usage is TRBJ1-1, with no clear D. This CDR3 contains 14 residues. V gave up 7 bases and J gave up 0 bases, with 12 bases separating them. The germline V gene has CDR1 LGHDT and CDR2 YNNKEL (reference sequence). CDR3 amino acids: CASTFQGMNTEAFF. CDR3 DNA sequence: TGTGCCAGCACCTTCCAAGGTATGAACACTGAAGCTTTCTTT.

The DNA for the CDR3 is TGTGCCAGCAGCGAGGTTTCCACAAGACCATACGAGCAGTACTTC. Amino acids: CASSEVSTRPYEQYF. This sequence joins TRBV11-2 and TRBJ2-7; no firm D call. Germline CDR1 SGHAT, CDR2 FQNNGV. This CDR3 spans 15 amino acids. Trimming removed 5 bases from V and 4 bases from J, with 18 bases in between.

CDR3 region: CASSQGLGRNEQYF. CDR3 coding DNA: TGTGCCAGCAGCCAAGGTTTGGGGAGGAACGAGCAGTACTTC. This chain links TRBV3-1 (or the pseudogene TRBV3-2) with TRBJ2-7; D is perhaps TRBD2 (6 bases). Germline-derived CDR1 and CDR2 are LGHDT and YNNKEL (reference sequence). The CDR3 is 14 amino acids. V was trimmed by 1 base and J by 5 bases, leaving 12 bases between them.

This chain connects TRBV9 to TRBJ2-1; D uncertain. Germline V gene data show CDR1 as SGDLS and CDR2 as YYNGEE. The V end lost 0 bases, the J end lost 2 bases, and 6 bases lay between the germline ends. The CDR3 totals 14 residues. The chain's CDR3 is CASSVDATYNEQFF. CDR3 nucleotide sequence: TGTGCCAGCAGCGTAGACGCAACCTACAATGAGCAGTTCTTC.

The chain is built from TRBV5-4 and TRBJ1-2; 10 nucleotides line up with TRBD1. The CDR3 is 15 residues long. CDR1 SGHNT and CDR2 YYREEE come from the germline V gene (reference sequence). Trimming at V came to 4 bases and at J to 4 bases, leaving 7 bases not matched to a gene. The CDR3 reads CASSSGTGDRYGYTF. The CDR3 DNA reads TGTGCCAGCAGCAGCGGGACAGGGGACCGCTATGGCTACACCTTC.

V usage is TRBV3-1 (or the pseudogene TRBV3-2) and J usage is TRBJ2-2; D is perhaps TRBD1 (6 bases). The V and J ends lost 4 bases and 6 bases respectively, with 15 bases between them. The germline V gene has CDR1 LGHDT and CDR2 YNNKEL (reference sequence). This CDR3 has 15 residues. The CDR3 is CASSLWTAGSGELFF. CDR3 DNA: TGTGCCAGCAGCCTATGGACAGCCGGGTCCGGGGAGCTGTTTTTT.

The chain is built from TRBV27 and TRBJ2-1, with D unresolved. Germline V CDR1 and CDR2: MNHEY, SMNVEV (reference sequence). V dropped 5 bases and J dropped 9 bases, with 14 bases sitting between them. This CDR3 region has 13 residues. The CDR3 region is CASSTQSFGEQFF. The CDR3 region has the DNA TGTGCCAGCAGTACACAGAGTTTTGGTGAGCAGTTCTTC.

This clone occurred once. The V gene is TRBV28, the J gene TRBJ2-3, with 7 bases lining up with TRBD2. V was pared by 2 bases and J by 10 bases, with 12 bases of the junction left unmatched. There are 15 residues in the CDR3. Germline values: CDR1 MDHEN, CDR2 SYDVKM. CDR3 nucleotide sequence: TGTGCCAGCAGTTTAGTAGCGGGCCTTCGGAGGGCGCAGTATTTT. It yields the protein CASSLVAGLRRAQYF.

V and J are TRBV6-6 and TRBJ2-1; 7 bases are shared with TRBD2. Germline assignment: CDR1 MNHNY and CDR2 SVGAGI (reference sequence). This CDR3 region has 15 residues. The J segment lost 5 bases and the V segment lost 4 bases, leaving 8 bases of the junction unmatched. As DNA, the CDR3 is TGTGCCAGCAGTTCGACCGGGACTACCCACAATGAGCAGTTCTTC. Its protein product is CASSSTGTTHNEQFF.

This CDR3 reads CATSDFDNEQFF. The CDR3 DNA reads TGTGCCACCAGTGATTTTGACAATGAGCAGTTCTTC. V and J are TRBV24-1 and TRBJ2-1, with D unresolved. There are 12 residues in the CDR3. Germline V lookup: CDR1 KGHDR, CDR2 SFDVKD. V gave up 1 base and J gave up 5 bases, with 2 bases separating them.

The J gene is TRBJ1-5, the V gene TRBV5-1; D perhaps matches TRBD1 (5 bases). CDR1 SGHRS and CDR2 YFSETQ come from the germline V gene. The CDR3 is made up of 13 amino acids. Trimming shortened V by 0 bases and J by 7 bases, and 8 bases separated the two germline ends. CDR3 nucleotide sequence: TGCGCCAGCAGCTTGGCTGGGGACCAGCCCCAGCATTTT. Translating gives CASSLAGDQPQHF.

The CDR3 DNA is TGTGCCAGCAGGCTGACAGGGAACACTGAAGCTTTCTTT. Amino acid sequence: CASRLTGNTEAFF. V gene TRBV6-6 combines with J gene TRBJ1-1, with D tentatively TRBD1 (6 bases). Germline V gene sequence: CDR1 MNHNY, CDR2 SVGAGI (reference sequence). Between the trimmed V and J ends, which lost 6 bases and 1 base, there was a span of 9 bases. The CDR3 extends over 13 amino acids.

This clone was seen a handful of times. A read error may explain this, as a much larger clone is one base away. The genes are TRBV7-9 and TRBJ1-1, with D maybe TRBD1 (5 bases). With 6 bases removed from V and 1 base from J, the gap between germline ends came to 6 bases. Germline CDR1 reads SEHNR; CDR2 reads FQNEAQ (reference sequence). The CDR3 is made up of 12 amino acids. CDR3 bases: TGTGCCAGCAGAGACAGGAACACTGAAGCTTTCTTT. Its protein is CASRDRNTEAFF. Full variable domain (outside the CDR3, taken from reference TRBV7-9 and TRBJ1-1): DTGVSQNPRHKITKRGQNVTFRCDPISEHNRLYWYRQTLGQGPEFLTYFQNEAQLEKSRLLSDRFSAERPKGSFSTLEIQRTEQGDSAMYLCASRDRNTEAFFGQGTRLTVV.

This chain joins TRBV6-5 and TRBJ2-1; no clear D gene. In germline, CDR1 is MNHEY, CDR2 SVGAGI. Trimming pared 7 bases from V and 5 bases from J, leaving 9 bases between. There are 12 residues in the CDR3. CDR3 sequence reads: CASKGGDNEQFF. The CDR3 DNA sequence: TGTGCCAGCAAGGGCGGCGACAATGAGCAGTTCTTC.

The rearrangement links TRBV5-5 to TRBJ2-6, with 9 bases aligning to TRBD1. Germline trimming cut 0 bases from V and 2 bases from J; bases unmatched to any gene: 3. The CDR3 is made up of 17 amino acids. Germline assignment: CDR1 SGHKS and CDR2 YYEKEE (reference sequence). CDR3 sequence: CASSLGQGVPGANVLTF. The CDR3 DNA follows: TGTGCCAGCAGCTTGGGACAGGGGGTACCTGGGGCCAACGTCCTGACTTTC. Combining the CDR3 with reference TRBV5-5 and TRBJ2-6 gives the whole variable domain DAGVTQSPTHLIKTRGQQVTLRCSPISGHKSVSWYQQVLGQGPQFIFQYYEKEERGRGNFPDRFSARQFPNYSSELNVNALLLGDSALYLCASSLGQGVPGANVLTFGAGSRLTVL.

This chain connects TRBV28 to TRBJ2-1, with D possibly TRBD2 on 6 matching bases. CDR1 and CDR2 (germline): MDHEN, SYDVKM. This CDR3 has 13 residues. V was pared by 3 bases and J by 10 bases, with 13 bases between. CDR3 sequence reads: CASSFPWDWEQFF. As DNA, the CDR3 is TGTGCCAGCAGTTTCCCCTGGGACTGGGAGCAGTTCTTC.

This clone occurred once. The chain links TRBV5-4 to TRBJ2-5; 7 positions match TRBD1. Germline trimming cut 4 bases from V and 2 bases from J; bases unmatched to any gene: 8. Germline CDR1 and CDR2: SGHNT and YYREEE (reference sequence). This CDR3 is built from 15 residues. CDR3 sequence: CASSRTGSFQETQYF. For the CDR3, the DNA is TGTGCCAGCAGCCGGACAGGTTCCTTTCAAGAGACCCAGTACTTC. Together with reference TRBV5-4 and TRBJ2-5, the CDR3 gives the full variable domain: ETGVTQSPTHLIKTRGQQVTLRCSSQSGHNTVSWYQQALGQGPQFIFQYYREEENGRGNFPPRFSGLQFPNYSSELNVNALELDDSALYLCASSRTGSFQETQYFGPGTRLLVL.